This note documents a single T cell receptor beta chain sequence. The entry originates in a study of blood T cell repertoires in COVID-19. Study-wide background: COVID-19 samples, acute and convalescent, were from the United States, Italy and Spain. T cells, B-cell-depleted T cells, or PBMCs supplied cDNA or gDNA.

V lost 5 bases and J lost 0; bases outside the gene matches: 8. CDR1 and CDR2 (germline): SEHNR, FQNEAQ (reference sequence). The CDR3 runs 17 residues. In the original processing: Amplification of reference gene primers provided the estimated nucleated cell counts. Profiled with immunoSEQ multiplex PCR; TCRdb holds only in-frame clones, not every one. That table is the source of V, J and clone size, and D and trimming were worked out from the DNA. The sample consists of 100,000 to 110,000 clones, 80% of them appearing once. This sequence originates from a woman aged 70-85 years with acute or convalescent COVID-19. This chain uses TRBV7-9 with TRBJ2-2; 8 positions match TRBD1. Input material: peripheral blood. Written as DNA, the CDR3 is TGTGCCAGCAGCCCCGCGGGACAGGCGACGAACACCGGGGAGCTGTTTTTT. Amino acids: CASSPAGQATNTGELFF.